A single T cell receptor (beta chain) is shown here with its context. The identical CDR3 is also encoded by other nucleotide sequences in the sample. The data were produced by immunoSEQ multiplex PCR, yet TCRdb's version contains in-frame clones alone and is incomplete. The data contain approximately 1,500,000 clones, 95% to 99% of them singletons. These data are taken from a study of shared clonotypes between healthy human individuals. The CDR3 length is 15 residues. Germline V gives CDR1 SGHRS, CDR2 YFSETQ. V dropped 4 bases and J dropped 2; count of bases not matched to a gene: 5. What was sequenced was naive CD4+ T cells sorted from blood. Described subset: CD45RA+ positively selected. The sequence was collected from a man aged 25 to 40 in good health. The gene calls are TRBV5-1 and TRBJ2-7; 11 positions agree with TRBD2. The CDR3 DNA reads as TGCGCCAGCAGCCCGGGACTAGCGGCAACCTACGAGCAGTACTTC. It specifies CASSPGLAATYEQYF.